The TCR beta chain described here comes from a study of T cells after yellow fever vaccination. Overall study: Preparation of the low-cell-number fractions used SMART-Seq v4 Ultra Low Input.

TCR cDNA was made by 5'RACE template switching, adding a universal primer site and UMIs. TCRdb recomputed calls from the 5' RACE reads with MiXCR, one row per CDR3 protein. Among approximately 610,000 distinct CDR3 sequences listed, less than 20% were seen once. A word on this clonotype: Its antigen is not known.

Findings and limits, study-wide: Clonotypes found in both CD4 and CD8 compartments made up a small share. Sorted repertoires could include abundant contaminating clonotypes from bulk cells.

The input for sequencing was PBMCs, taken about 5 days after the first yellow fever vaccination. This clonotype was obtained from a man aged 18 to 29 who received the YFV17D yellow fever vaccine.

CDR3 sequence (DNA): TGTGCCATCAGTGGACAGGGGTTATCGTACGAGCAGTACTTC. The encoded protein is CAISGQGLSYEQYF. V usage is TRBV10-3 and J usage is TRBJ2-7, with 8 bases lining up with TRBD1. CDR3 length equals 14 residues. The germline CDR1 and CDR2 sequences are ENHRY and SYGVKD. V lost 4 bases and J lost 4; bases outside the gene matches: 6.